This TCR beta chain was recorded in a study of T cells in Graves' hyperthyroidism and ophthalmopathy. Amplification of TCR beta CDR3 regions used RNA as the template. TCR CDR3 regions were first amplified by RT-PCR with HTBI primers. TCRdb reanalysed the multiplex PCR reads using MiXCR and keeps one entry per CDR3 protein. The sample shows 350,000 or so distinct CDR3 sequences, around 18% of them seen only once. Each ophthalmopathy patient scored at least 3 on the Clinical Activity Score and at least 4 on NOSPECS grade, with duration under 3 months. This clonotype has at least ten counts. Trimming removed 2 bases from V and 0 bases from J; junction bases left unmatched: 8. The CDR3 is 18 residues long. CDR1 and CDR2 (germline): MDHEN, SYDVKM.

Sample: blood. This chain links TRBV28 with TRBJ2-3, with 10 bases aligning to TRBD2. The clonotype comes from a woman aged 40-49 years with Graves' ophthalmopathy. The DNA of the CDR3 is TGTGCCAGCAGTTTAGTAGGACTAGCGGCTCCTAGCACAGATACGCAGTATTTT. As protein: CASSLVGLAAPSTDTQYF. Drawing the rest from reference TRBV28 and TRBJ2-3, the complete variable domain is DVKVTQSSRYLVKRTGEKVFLECVQDMDHENMFWYRQDPGLGLRLIYFSYDVKMKEKGDIPEGYSVSREKKERFSLILESASTNQTSMYLCASSLVGLAAPSTDTQYFGPGTRLTVL.